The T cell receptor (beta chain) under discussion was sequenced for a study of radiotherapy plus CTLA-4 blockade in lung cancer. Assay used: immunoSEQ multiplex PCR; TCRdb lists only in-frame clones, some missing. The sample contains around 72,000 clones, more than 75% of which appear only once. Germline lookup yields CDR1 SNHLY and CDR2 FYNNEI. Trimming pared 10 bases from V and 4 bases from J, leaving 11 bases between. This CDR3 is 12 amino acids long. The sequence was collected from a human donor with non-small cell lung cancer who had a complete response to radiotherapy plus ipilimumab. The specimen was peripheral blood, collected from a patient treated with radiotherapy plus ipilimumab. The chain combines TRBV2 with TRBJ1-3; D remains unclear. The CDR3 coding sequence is TGTGCCACCCAAGAAGTGGGAAACACCATATATTTT. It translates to CATQEVGNTIYF.